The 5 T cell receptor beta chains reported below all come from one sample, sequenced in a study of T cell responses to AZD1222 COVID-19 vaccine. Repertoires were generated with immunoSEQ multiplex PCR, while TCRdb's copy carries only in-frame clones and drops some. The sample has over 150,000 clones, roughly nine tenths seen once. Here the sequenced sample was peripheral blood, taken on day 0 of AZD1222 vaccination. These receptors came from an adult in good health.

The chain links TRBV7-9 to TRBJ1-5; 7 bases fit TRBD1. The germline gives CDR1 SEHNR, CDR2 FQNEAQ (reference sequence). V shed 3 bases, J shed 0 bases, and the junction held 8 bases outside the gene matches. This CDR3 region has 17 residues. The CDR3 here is CASSFWTGIYSNQPQHF. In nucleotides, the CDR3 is TGTGCCAGCAGCTTTTGGACAGGCATTTATAGCAATCAGCCCCAGCATTTT. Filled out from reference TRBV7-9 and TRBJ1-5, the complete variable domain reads DTGVSQNPRHKITKRGQNVTFRCDPISEHNRLYWYRQTLGQGPEFLTYFQNEAQLEKSRLLSDRFSAERPKGSFSTLEIQRTEQGDSAMYLCASSFWTGIYSNQPQHFGDGTRLSIL.

The chain's CDR3 is CASSHRGAYEQYV. CDR3 coding DNA: TGTGCCAGCAGCCACCGGGGGGCCTACGAGCAGTACGTC. The gene calls are TRBV6-5 and TRBJ2-7; the match to TRBD2 covers 7 bases. Per the germline V gene, CDR1 is MNHEY and CDR2 is SVGAGI. CDR3 length: 13 amino acids. The V gene end was trimmed by 6 bases and the J gene end by 2 bases; junction bases not matched to a gene: 4.

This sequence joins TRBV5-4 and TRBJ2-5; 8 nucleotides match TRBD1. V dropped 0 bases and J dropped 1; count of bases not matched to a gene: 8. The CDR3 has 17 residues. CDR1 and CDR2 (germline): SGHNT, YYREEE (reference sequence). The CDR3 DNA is TGTGCCAGCAGCTTGGCCCAGCGGACAGGGAGCCAAGAGACCCAGTACTTC. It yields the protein CASSLAQRTGSQETQYF.

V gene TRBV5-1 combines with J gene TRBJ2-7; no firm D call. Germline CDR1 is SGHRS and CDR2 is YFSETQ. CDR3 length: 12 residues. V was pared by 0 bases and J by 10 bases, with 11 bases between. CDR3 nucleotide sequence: TGCGCCAGCAGCTTGGAAGGGCAGCTACAGTACTTC. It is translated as CASSLEGQLQYF.

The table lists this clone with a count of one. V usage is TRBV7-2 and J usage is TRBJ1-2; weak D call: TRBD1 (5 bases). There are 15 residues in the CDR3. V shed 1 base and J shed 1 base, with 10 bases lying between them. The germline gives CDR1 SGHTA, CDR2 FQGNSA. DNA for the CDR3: TGTGCCAGCAGCTTAGACAGGACTGTTAACTATGGCTACACCTTC. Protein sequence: CASSLDRTVNYGYTF.